The rows below give T cell receptor beta chains drawn from one sample of a study of blood T cell repertoires in COVID-19. Measured with immunoSEQ multiplex PCR; TCRdb has only the in-frame clones, and not every one. Here the sample spans 280,000 or so clones, approximately 83% being singletons. The sequenced material came from PBMCs or T cells enriched from blood (not recorded which). Source of these receptors: a man aged 25 to 40 who had recovered from COVID-19. The CDR3 runs from the conserved cysteine through the conserved F or W. A D gene is named only where the DNA matches it firmly. Size tells how often a clone was seen (once, few, many) or the class of an expanded clone, and some rows leave it out.

d_call cdr3_length j_call v_call clone_size cdr3_aa cdr3_nt
. 13 TRBJ1-2 TRBV23-1 . CASSQSNRFGYTF TGCGCCAGCAGTCAATCTAACAGGTTCGGCTACACCTTC
. 14 TRBJ2-2 TRBV27 . CASSFLLNTGELFF TGTGCCAGCAGTTTTCTCCTGAACACCGGGGAGCTGTTTTTT
. 15 TRBJ2-1 TRBV3-1/TRBV3-2 once CASSPSGRVYNEQFF TGTGCCAGCAGCCCCAGCGGCCGGGTTTACAATGAGCAGTTCTTC
. 13 TRBJ1-3 TRBV12-3/TRBV12-4 . CASSRGLRDTIYF TGTGCCAGCAGTCGGGGACTTCGGGACACCATATATTTT
. 15 TRBJ1-1 TRBV6-1 . CASSDGAGVNTEAFF TGTGCCAGCAGTGATGGTGCAGGGGTGAACACTGAAGCTTTCTTT
. 14 TRBJ1-5 TRBV9 once CASSVAGGNQPQHF TGTGCCAGCAGCGTAGCAGGGGGCAATCAGCCCCAGCATTTT
. 15 TRBJ1-1 TRBV7-9 . CASSRVGAGNTEAFF TGTGCCAGCAGCCGTGTGGGGGCAGGGAACACTGAAGCTTTCTTT
TRBD1 15 TRBJ2-2 TRBV5-4 . CASSRDRGNTGELFF TGTGCCAGCAGCCGGGACAGGGGAAACACCGGGGAGCTGTTTTTT
. 14 TRBJ1-2 TRBV6-5 . CASRTSLRDYGYTF TGTGCCAGCAGGACTAGCCTCCGGGACTATGGCTACACCTTC
TRBD1 15 TRBJ2-1 TRBV6-2/TRBV6-3 . CASSPGQGAYNEQFF TGTGCCAGCAGTCCGGGACAGGGGGCTTACAATGAGCAGTTCTTC
TRBD1 16 TRBJ1-2 TRBV5-6 once CASSLGEQGALYGYTF TGTGCCAGCAGCTTGGGGGAGCAGGGGGCTCTCTATGGCTACACCTTC
. 13 TRBJ2-2 TRBV7-3 . CASSLSAAGELFF TGTGCCAGCAGCTTATCTGCAGCCGGGGAGCTGTTTTTT
. 12 TRBJ1-1 TRBV7-9 . CASSLGRSEAFF TGTGCCAGCAGCTTAGGGCGGAGTGAAGCTTTCTTT
. 13 TRBJ2-5 TRBV24-1 . CATIPGKKETQYF TGTGCCACCATCCCGGGGAAAAAAGAGACCCAGTACTTC
TRBD2 14 TRBJ2-5 TRBV11-1 . CASSFPGGAETQYF TGTGCCAGCAGCTTTCCCGGGGGGGCCGAGACCCAGTACTTC
. 14 TRBJ1-2 TRBV12-5 . CASGPPPDGIGYTF TGTGCTAGTGGTCCGCCTCCCGACGGGATCGGCTACACCTTC
TRBD2 15 TRBJ2-1 TRBV5-1 . CASSRAGGSYNEQFF TGCGCCAGCAGTCGAGCGGGGGGCTCCTACAATGAGCAGTTCTTC
. 15 TRBJ1-6 TRBV19 . CASSIDLYGGSPLHF TGTGCCAGTAGTATAGATCTATATGGAGGATCACCCCTCCACTTT
TRBD1 16 TRBJ2-7 TRBV4-1 few CASSQTDRVPYYEQYF TGCGCCAGCAGCCAAACCGACAGGGTTCCCTACTACGAGCAGTACTTC
TRBD2 16 TRBJ2-1 TRBV2 . CASRLSGRGLYNEQFF TGTGCCAGCAGACTTAGCGGGCGGGGATTATACAATGAGCAGTTCTTC
. 13 TRBJ2-1 TRBV2 . CASRTEGGNEQFF TGTGCCAGCAGAACCGAAGGGGGCAATGAGCAGTTCTTC
. 14 TRBJ1-1 TRBV6-2/TRBV6-3 . CASSYGQTLAEAFF TGTGCCAGCAGTTACGGACAGACACTAGCTGAAGCTTTCTTT
. 13 TRBJ1-1 TRBV25-1 . CASSQVGGTEAFF TGTGCCAGCAGTCAAGTAGGCGGGACGGAAGCTTTCTTT
. 14 TRBJ1-1 TRBV19 . CASSIGLKNTEAFF TGTGCCAGTAGTATAGGTCTTAAAAACACTGAAGCTTTCTTT
TRBD1 15 TRBJ1-4 TRBV7-9 . CASSLGQGIFEKLFF TGTGCCAGCAGCTTAGGACAGGGGATCTTTGAAAAACTGTTTTTT
. 12 TRBJ2-3 TRBV2 . CASSEGLDTQYF TGTGCCAGCAGTGAAGGGCTTGATACGCAGTATTTT
TRBD1 15 TRBJ2-7 TRBV6-2/TRBV6-3 . CASSYDGTGFYEQYF TGTGCCAGCAGTTACGACGGGACAGGGTTCTACGAGCAGTACTTC
TRBD1 17 TRBJ2-7 TRBV6-2/TRBV6-3 . CASSYSFRDRGLHEQYF TGTGCCAGCAGTTACTCATTCAGGGACAGGGGTCTCCACGAGCAGTACTTC
TRBD2 15 TRBJ2-7 TRBV2 . CASSEVAGGPYEQYF TGTGCCAGCAGTGAAGTAGCGGGGGGACCGTACGAGCAGTACTTC
. 15 TRBJ1-2 TRBV10-3 . CAISPAGRNNYGYTF TGTGCCATCAGTCCGGCGGGGAGGAATAACTATGGCTACACCTTC
TRBD1 16 TRBJ2-7 TRBV13 . CASSFDTGGPSYEQYF TGTGCCAGCAGCTTCGATACAGGGGGACCCTCCTACGAGCAGTACTTC
. 15 TRBJ1-2 TRBV9 few CASSVALQGSDGYTF TGTGCCAGCAGCGTAGCTCTCCAGGGCTCGGATGGCTACACCTTC
. 14 TRBJ1-2 TRBV2 . CASSKTGRDYGYTF TGTGCCAGCAGCAAGACAGGTCGGGACTATGGCTACACCTTC
TRBD1 18 TRBJ2-2 TRBV6-1 . CASSDPNLKTGVTGELFF TGTGCCAGCAGTGACCCTAATCTAAAGACAGGGGTCACCGGGGAGCTGTTTTTT
TRBD2 16 TRBJ2-7 TRBV7-6 . CASSLEASGGVFEQYF TGTGCCAGCAGCTTAGAGGCGAGCGGGGGGGTTTTCGAGCAGTACTTC
. 15 TRBJ1-2 TRBV5-4 . CASSLLGGRSVGYTF TGTGCCAGCAGCTTGTTGGGGGGGCGCTCGGTTGGCTACACCTTC
. 14 TRBJ2-3 TRBV7-3 . CASSLLRGTDTQYF TGTGCCAGCAGCTTACTAAGGGGGACAGATACGCAGTATTTT
. 14 TRBJ1-1 TRBV19 . CASSIFRDRAEAFF TGTGCCAGTAGTATATTCAGGGATCGAGCTGAAGCTTTCTTT
. 12 TRBJ1-3 TRBV10-3 . CAISERGNTIYF TGTGCCATCAGTGAGAGGGGGAACACCATATATTTT
. 15 TRBJ1-2 TRBV13 few CASSLWGTENYGYTF TGTGCCAGCAGCTTATGGGGGACTGAAAACTATGGCTACACCTTC
. 13 TRBJ1-1 TRBV30 once CAWKDNKNTEAFF TGTGCCTGGAAAGACAATAAGAACACTGAAGCTTTCTTT
TRBD1 13 TRBJ2-7 TRBV5-5 many CASSHTDRGEQYF TGTGCCAGCAGCCATACTGACAGGGGCGAGCAGTACTTC
. 16 TRBJ2-2 TRBV7-9 once CASSFEGHINTGELFF TGTGCCAGCAGCTTTGAGGGACACATTAACACCGGGGAGCTGTTTTTT
TRBD2 15 TRBJ2-5 TRBV6-5 . CASSYDEDGGETQYF TGTGCCAGCAGTTATGACGAAGACGGGGGGGAGACCCAGTACTTC
. 11 TRBJ1-2 TRBV27 . CASAGERGYTF TGTGCCAGCGCAGGGGAGAGAGGCTACACCTTC
TRBD1 15 TRBJ1-1 TRBV18 . CASSPRTGWETEAFF TGTGCCAGCTCACCCAGGACAGGGTGGGAAACTGAAGCTTTCTTT
. 15 TRBJ2-7 TRBV5-1 . CASSLNPSHIGEQYF TGCGCCAGCAGCTTGAATCCTAGCCACATCGGCGAGCAGTACTTC
TRBD1 15 TRBJ1-1 TRBV30 . CAWQDRGSPRTEAFF TGTGCCTGGCAGGACAGGGGATCTCCGAGGACTGAAGCTTTCTTT
TRBD1 12 TRBJ1-2 TRBV29-1 . CSVDLGGHGYTF TGCAGCGTTGATTTAGGGGGCCATGGCTACACCTTC
TRBD1 14 TRBJ1-1 TRBV30 . CAWSSGTGGGWAFF TGTGCCTGGAGTTCCGGGACAGGGGGCGGTTGGGCTTTCTTT
TRBD2 15 TRBJ2-5 TRBV7-3 once CASSLTRGGQETQYF TGTGCCAGCAGCTTAACGCGGGGGGGCCAAGAGACCCAGTACTTC